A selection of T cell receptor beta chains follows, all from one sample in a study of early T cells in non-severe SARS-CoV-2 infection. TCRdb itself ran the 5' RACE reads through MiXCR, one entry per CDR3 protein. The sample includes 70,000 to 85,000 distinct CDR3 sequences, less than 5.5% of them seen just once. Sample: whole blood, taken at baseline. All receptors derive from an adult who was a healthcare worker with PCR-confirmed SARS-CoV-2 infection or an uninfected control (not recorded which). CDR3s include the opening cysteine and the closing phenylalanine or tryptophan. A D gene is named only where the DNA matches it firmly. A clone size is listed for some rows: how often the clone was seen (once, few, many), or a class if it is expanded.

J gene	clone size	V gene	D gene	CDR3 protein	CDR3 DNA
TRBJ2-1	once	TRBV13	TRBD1	CASSPDRGRYNEQFF	TGTGCCAGCAGCCCCGACAGGGGGCGGTACAATGAGCAGTTCTTC
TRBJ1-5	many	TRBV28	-	CASSLLRGSNQPQHF	TGTGCCAGCAGTCTGCTAAGAGGGAGCAATCAGCCCCAGCATTTT
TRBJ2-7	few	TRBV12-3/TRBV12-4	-	CASSSGRGEPLGDF	TGTGCCAGCAGTTCGGGACGTGGGGAACCCCTGGGGGACTTC
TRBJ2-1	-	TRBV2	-	CAGSLGISYNEQFF	TGTGCCGGGTCCCTGGGTATATCCTACAATGAGCAGTTCTTC
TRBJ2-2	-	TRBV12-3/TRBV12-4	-	CASRGGTLNTGELFF	TGTGCCAGCAGGGGAGGGACATTAAACACCGGGGAGCTGTTTTTT
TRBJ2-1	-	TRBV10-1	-	CASSAAGAYNEQFF	TGCGCCAGCAGTGCTGCAGGGGCCTACAATGAGCAGTTCTTC
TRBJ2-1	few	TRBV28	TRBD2	CASSSPGLAGEGAYNEQFF	TGTGCCAGCAGTTCCCCGGGACTAGCGGGAGAGGGGGCTTACAATGAGCAGTTCTTC
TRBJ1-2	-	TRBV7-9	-	CARIHRTGRGANYGYTF	TGTGCCAGGATTCATCGCACAGGGAGGGGAGCGAACTATGGCTACACCTTC
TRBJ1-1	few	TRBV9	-	CASKAGSGTEAFF	TGTGCCAGCAAGGCGGGGTCCGGCACTGAAGCTTTCTTT
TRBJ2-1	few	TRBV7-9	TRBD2	CASSLVLAGVNEQFF	TGTGCCAGCAGCTTAGTTTTAGCGGGAGTAAATGAGCAGTTCTTC
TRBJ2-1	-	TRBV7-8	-	CASSLIGRSSYNEQFF	TGTGCCAGCAGCTTAATTGGGAGGAGCTCCTACAATGAGCAGTTCTTC
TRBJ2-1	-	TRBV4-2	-	CASSHPEGEQFF	TGTGCCAGCAGCCATCCCGAGGGTGAGCAGTTCTTC
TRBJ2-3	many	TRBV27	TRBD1	CASSLEGQGLRDTQYF	TGTGCCAGCAGTTTAGAGGGACAGGGGCTTAGAGATACGCAGTATTTT
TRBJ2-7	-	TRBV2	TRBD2	CASRPTSGRALGEQYF	TGTGCCAGCAGGCCCACTAGCGGGAGGGCCCTTGGCGAGCAGTACTTC
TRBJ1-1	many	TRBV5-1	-	CASTQGSEAFF	TGCGCCAGCACCCAGGGTTCCGAAGCTTTCTTT
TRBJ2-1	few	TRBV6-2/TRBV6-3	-	CASSGRPYSLYNEQFF	TGTGCCAGCAGCGGGCGGCCCTACAGCCTGTACAATGAGCAGTTCTTC
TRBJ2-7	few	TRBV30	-	CAWSAGYEQYF	TGTGCCTGGAGTGCGGGGTACGAGCAGTACTTC
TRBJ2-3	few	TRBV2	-	CASRAPGRGTDTQYF	TGTGCCAGCAGGGCTCCGGGGCGGGGCACAGATACGCAGTATTTT
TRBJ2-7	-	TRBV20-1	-	CSARDPAGPLIRPYEQYF	TGCAGTGCTAGAGATCCGGCGGGCCCTTTAATACGCCCCTACGAGCAGTACTTC
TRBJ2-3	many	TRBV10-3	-	CAISSSLAHIITDTQYF	TGTGCCATCAGTTCTTCTCTAGCTCATATTATCACAGATACGCAGTATTTT
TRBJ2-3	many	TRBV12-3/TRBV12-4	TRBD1	CASSLRTGGTDTQYF	TGTGCCAGCAGTTTAAGGACAGGGGGCACAGATACGCAGTATTTT
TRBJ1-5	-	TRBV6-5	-	CASSYSSTRNQPQHF	TGTGCCAGCAGTTACTCGAGTACTCGCAATCAGCCCCAGCATTTT
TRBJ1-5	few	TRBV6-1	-	CASGRSGGYFRGNQPQHF	TGTGCCAGCGGACGGAGTGGGGGATATTTCCGGGGCAATCAGCCCCAGCATTTT